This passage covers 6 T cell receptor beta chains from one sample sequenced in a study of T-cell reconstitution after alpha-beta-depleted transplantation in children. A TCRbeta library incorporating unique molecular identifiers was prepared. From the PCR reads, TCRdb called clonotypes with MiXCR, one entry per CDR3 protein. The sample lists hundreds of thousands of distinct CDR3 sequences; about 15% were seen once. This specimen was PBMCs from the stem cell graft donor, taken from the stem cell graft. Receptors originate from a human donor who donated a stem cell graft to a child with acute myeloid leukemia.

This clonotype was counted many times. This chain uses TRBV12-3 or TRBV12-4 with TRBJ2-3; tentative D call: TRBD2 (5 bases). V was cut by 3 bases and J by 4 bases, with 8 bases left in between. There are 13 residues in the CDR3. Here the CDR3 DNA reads TGTGCCAGCAGTTTGCGGGTCTCAGATACGCAGTATTTT. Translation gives CASSLRVSDTQYF.

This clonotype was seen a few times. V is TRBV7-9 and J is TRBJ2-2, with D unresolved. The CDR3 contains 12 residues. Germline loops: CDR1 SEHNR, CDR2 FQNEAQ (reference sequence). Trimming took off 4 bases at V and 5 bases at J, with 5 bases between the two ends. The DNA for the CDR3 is TGTGCCAGCAGCTGGATGACCGGGGAGCTGTTTTTT. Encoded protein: CASSWMTGELFF.

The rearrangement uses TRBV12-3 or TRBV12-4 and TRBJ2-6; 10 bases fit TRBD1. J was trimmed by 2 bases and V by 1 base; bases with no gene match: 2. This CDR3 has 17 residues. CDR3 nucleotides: TGTGCCAGCAGTTTAGGACAGGGGGCCCCTGGGGCCAACGTCCTGACTTTC. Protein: CASSLGQGAPGANVLTF.

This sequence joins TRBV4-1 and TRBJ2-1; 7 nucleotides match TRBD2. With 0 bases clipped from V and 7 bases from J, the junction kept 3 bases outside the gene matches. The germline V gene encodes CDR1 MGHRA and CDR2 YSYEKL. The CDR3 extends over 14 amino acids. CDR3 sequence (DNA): TGCGCCAGCAGCCAAGAGGGGGGGAGGAATGAGCAGTTCTTC. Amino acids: CASSQEGGRNEQFF.

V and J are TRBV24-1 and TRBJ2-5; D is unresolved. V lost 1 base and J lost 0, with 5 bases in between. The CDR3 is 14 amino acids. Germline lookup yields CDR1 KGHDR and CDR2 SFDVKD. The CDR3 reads CATSDFWDQETQYF. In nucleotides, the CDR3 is TGTGCCACCAGTGATTTTTGGGACCAAGAGACCCAGTACTTC.

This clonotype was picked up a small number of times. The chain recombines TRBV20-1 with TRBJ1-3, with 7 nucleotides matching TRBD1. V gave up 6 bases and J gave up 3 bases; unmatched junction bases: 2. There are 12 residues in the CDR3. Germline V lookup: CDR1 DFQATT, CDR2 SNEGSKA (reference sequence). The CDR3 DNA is TGCAGTGCGGACAGGTTTGGAAACACCATATATTTT. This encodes CSADRFGNTIYF.